This TCR beta chain was captured by sequencing in a study of T cell responses to AZD1222 COVID-19 vaccine. Germline V gene sequence: CDR1 LNHDA, CDR2 SQIVND (reference sequence). The V gene lost 4 bases and the J gene lost 3 bases, with 6 bases spanning the gap. The CDR3 extends over 12 amino acids. Findings of the study overall: Spike was spanned by vaccine-associated CD4 TCRs, with dominance at 160-218 and 743-854.

Sequenced by immunoSEQ multiplex PCR; TCRdb stores in-frame clones only, minus some. The sample holds 150,000 or so clones, 75% to 90% seen once. This clone was found once. Its antigen is not known. This specimen consisted of peripheral blood, obtained after recovery from COVID-19. The chain combines TRBV19 with TRBJ1-1; D is unclear. The clonotype comes from an adult who had recovered from COVID-19. This CDR3 is CASSNWDTEAFF. The CDR3 DNA reads TGTGCCAGTAGTAATTGGGACACTGAAGCTTTCTTT.